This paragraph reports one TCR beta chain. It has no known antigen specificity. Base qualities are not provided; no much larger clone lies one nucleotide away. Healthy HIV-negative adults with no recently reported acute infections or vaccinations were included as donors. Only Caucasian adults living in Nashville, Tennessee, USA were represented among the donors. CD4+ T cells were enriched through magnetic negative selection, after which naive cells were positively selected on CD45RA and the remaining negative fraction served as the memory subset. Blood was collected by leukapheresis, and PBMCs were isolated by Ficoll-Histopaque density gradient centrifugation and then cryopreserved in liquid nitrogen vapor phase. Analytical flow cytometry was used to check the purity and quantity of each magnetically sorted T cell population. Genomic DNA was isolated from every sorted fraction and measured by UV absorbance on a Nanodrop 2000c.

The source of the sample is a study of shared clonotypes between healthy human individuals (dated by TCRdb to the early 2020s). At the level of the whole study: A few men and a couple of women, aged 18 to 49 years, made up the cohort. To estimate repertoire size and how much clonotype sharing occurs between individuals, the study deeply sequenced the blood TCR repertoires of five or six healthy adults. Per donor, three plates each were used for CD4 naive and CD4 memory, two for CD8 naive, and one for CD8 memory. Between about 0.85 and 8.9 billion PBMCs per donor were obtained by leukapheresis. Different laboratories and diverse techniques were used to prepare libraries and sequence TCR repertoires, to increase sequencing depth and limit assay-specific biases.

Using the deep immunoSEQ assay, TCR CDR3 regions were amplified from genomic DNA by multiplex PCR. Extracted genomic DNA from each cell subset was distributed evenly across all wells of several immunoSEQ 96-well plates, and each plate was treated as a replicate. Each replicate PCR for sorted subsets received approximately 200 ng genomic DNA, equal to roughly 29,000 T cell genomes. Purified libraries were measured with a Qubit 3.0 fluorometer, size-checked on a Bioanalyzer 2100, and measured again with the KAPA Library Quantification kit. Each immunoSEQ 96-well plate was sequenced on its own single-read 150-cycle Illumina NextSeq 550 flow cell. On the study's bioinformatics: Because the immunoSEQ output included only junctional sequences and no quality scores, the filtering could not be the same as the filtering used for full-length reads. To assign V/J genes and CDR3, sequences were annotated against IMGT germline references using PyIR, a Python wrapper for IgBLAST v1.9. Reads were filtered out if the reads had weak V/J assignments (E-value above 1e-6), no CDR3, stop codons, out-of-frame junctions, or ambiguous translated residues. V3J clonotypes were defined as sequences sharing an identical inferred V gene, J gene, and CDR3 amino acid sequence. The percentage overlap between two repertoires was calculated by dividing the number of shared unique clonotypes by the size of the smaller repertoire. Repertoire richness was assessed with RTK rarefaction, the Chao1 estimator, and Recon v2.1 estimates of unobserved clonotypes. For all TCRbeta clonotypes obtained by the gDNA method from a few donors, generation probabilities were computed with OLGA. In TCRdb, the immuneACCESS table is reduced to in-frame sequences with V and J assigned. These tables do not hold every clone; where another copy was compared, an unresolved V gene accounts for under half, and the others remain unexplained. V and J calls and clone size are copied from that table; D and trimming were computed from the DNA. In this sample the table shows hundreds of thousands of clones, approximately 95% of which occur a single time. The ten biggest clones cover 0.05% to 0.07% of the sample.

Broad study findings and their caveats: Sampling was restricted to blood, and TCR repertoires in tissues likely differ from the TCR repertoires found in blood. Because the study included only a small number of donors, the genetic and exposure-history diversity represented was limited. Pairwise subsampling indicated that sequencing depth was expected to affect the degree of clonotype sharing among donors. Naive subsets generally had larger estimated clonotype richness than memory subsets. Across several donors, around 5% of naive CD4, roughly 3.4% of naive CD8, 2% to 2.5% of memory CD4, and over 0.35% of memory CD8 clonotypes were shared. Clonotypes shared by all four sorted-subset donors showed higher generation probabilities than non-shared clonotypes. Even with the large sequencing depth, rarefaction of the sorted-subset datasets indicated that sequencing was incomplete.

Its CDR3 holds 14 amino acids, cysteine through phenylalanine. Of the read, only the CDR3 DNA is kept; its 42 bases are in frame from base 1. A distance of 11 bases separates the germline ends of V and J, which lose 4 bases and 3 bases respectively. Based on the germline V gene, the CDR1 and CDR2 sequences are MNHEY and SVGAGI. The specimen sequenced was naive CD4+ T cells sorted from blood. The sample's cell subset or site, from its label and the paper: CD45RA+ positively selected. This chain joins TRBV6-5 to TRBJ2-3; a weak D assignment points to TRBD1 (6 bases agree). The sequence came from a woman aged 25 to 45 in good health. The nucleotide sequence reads TGTGCCAGCAGTTCCATAACAGGGACAGATACGCAGTATTTT. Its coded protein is CASSSITGTDTQYF.